The 7 T cell receptor beta chains below were found in one sample sequenced in a study of spatial heterogeneity in lung cancer. Time point of the sample: blood at routine non-recurrence follow-up after resection. Without sorting, whole RNA was sequenced from tumor, nontumor lung or frozen PBMC. TCRdb reprocessed the 5' RACE reads with MiXCR, giving one entry per CDR3 protein. Of about 52,000 distinct CDR3 sequences listed, 7.4% are singletons. Source: PBMCs, taken at follow-up. The receptors derive from a female donor with early-stage non-small cell lung cancer.

The table lists this clonotype with a few counts. The chain employs TRBV6-1 and TRBJ2-6; the D call may be TRBD1 or TRBD2 (6 bases each). The ends were cut back, 8 bases at V and 4 bases at J, with 15 bases in the middle. From germline, CDR1 is MNHNS and CDR2 SASEGT. This CDR3 has 15 amino acids. CDR3: CASYVGGRGANVLTF. For the CDR3, the DNA is TGTGCCAGCTACGTGGGGGGCCGCGGGGCCAACGTCCTGACTTTC.

In its sample, this clonotype was seen a few times. This chain uses TRBV5-1 with TRBJ1-5; 7 bases are shared with TRBD1. V lost 4 bases, J lost 7 bases, and 5 bases stayed unmatched. Germline V lookup: CDR1 SGHRS, CDR2 YFSETQ. The CDR3 spans 13 residues. The CDR3 DNA reads TGCGCCAGCAGCCGACAGGGTCAGCAGCCCCAGCATTTT. It yields the protein CASSRQGQQPQHF.

The CDR3 coding sequence is TGCAGTGCTGCGGGGTCCAACGAGCAGTACTTC. It encodes CSAAGSNEQYF. The chain has TRBV20-1 and TRBJ2-7; tentative D call: TRBD2 (6 bases). The V gene lost 5 bases and the J gene lost 5 bases, with 10 bases spanning the gap. This CDR3 is 11 amino acids long. Per germline, CDR1 DFQATT and CDR2 SNEGSKA (reference sequence).

The chain uses TRBV27 and TRBJ2-7; a possible D gene is TRBD1 (6 bases). With 10 bases removed from V and 0 bases from J, the gap between germline ends came to 13 bases. Germline assignment: CDR1 MNHEY and CDR2 SMNVEV (reference sequence). The CDR3 has 13 residues. The CDR3 nucleotides are TGTGCCACCGGGACATCCCCCTCCTACGAGCAGTACTTC. Translation gives CATGTSPSYEQYF.

This clonotype showed up many times. The V call is TRBV12-3 or TRBV12-4, the J call TRBJ1-2, with D unclear. Trimming stripped 10 bases from V and 8 bases from J, with 20 bases between. The CDR3 length is 13 residues. CDR3: CATKGEDPFGYTF. The CDR3, as DNA: TGTGCCACCAAGGGAGAGGACCCCTTCGGCTACACCTTC.

This clonotype was seen a few times. The chain links TRBV11-1 to TRBJ2-3, with no clear D. Trimming removed 5 bases at V and 6 bases at J, with 15 bases between. The CDR3 runs to 14 residues. The germline gives CDR1 SGHAT, CDR2 FQDESV (reference sequence). This chain's CDR3 is CASSPASSQDTQYF. CDR3 bases: TGTGCCAGCAGCCCAGCTTCATCACAGGATACGCAGTATTTT.

V usage is TRBV9 and J usage is TRBJ2-5; possibly TRBD2 for D (6 bases). Per the germline V gene, CDR1 is SGDLS and CDR2 is YYNGEE. The length of the CDR3 is 15 residues. V lost 4 bases and J lost 4, with 17 bases in between. The CDR3 loop reads CASSPRLGGGETQYF. CDR3 nucleotide sequence: TGTGCCAGCAGCCCTCGTTTGGGGGGTGGAGAGACCCAGTACTTC.